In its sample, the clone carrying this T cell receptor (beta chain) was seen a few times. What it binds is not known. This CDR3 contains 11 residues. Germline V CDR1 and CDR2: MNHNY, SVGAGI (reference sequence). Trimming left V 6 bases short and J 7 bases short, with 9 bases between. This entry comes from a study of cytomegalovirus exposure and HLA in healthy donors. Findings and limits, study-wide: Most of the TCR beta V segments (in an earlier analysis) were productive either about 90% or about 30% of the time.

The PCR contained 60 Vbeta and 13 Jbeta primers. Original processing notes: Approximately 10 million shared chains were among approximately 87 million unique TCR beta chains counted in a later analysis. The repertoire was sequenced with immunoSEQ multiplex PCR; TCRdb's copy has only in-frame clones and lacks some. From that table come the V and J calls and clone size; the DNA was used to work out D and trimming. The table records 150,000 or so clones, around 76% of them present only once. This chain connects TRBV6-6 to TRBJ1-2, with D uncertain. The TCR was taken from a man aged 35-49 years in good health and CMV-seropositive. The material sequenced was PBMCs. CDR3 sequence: CASSTRSGYTF. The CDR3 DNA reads TGTGCCAGCAGCACAAGGAGTGGCTACACCTTC.